This is a list of T cell receptor beta chains from one sample in a study of blood T cell repertoires in COVID-19. The table came from immunoSEQ multiplex PCR; TCRdb's copy has only in-frame clones and leaves some out. The sample yields about 70,000 clones, about 85% seen once. Sequencing input: peripheral blood. These receptor sequences come from a man of 80 years or more with acute or convalescent COVID-19. Each CDR3 is given with its conserved first and last residue. D genes are given only for firm matches. Expanded clones get a size class; other rows say once, few or many, or leave the size out.

D: TRBD1
V: TRBV6-2/TRBV6-3
size: -
J: TRBJ1-2
CDR3: CASSYSRQGRNYGYTF
DNA: TGTGCCAGCAGTTACTCCCGACAGGGGCGAAACTATGGCTACACCTTC

D: TRBD1
V: TRBV6-5
size: once
J: TRBJ1-1
CDR3: CASRVQGEMNTEAFF
DNA: TGTGCCAGCAGGGTCCAGGGGGAGATGAACACTGAAGCTTTCTTT

D: TRBD2
V: TRBV11-3
size: -
J: TRBJ2-3
CDR3: CASSLDRWGTSLTDTQYF
DNA: TGTGCCAGCAGCTTAGATCGATGGGGGACTAGTCTCACAGATACGCAGTATTTT

D: TRBD2
V: TRBV7-2
size: -
J: TRBJ2-3
CDR3: CASAPRILAGGGFTDTQYF
DNA: TGTGCCAGCGCTCCTCGGATACTAGCGGGAGGAGGATTCACAGATACGCAGTATTTT

D: -
V: TRBV21-1
size: -
J: TRBJ2-3
CDR3: CASSKPSKGRAATDTQYF
DNA: TGTGCCAGCAGCAAACCCTCAAAAGGCAGGGCTGCCACAGATACGCAGTATTTT

D: -
V: TRBV7-8
size: once
J: TRBJ2-5
CDR3: CASSLAIGVWETQYF
DNA: TGTGCCAGCAGCTTAGCGATAGGGGTATGGGAGACCCAGTACTTC

D: TRBD2
V: TRBV2
size: -
J: TRBJ2-3
CDR3: CASSESSGSTDTQYF
DNA: TGTGCCAGCAGTGAATCTAGCGGGAGCACAGATACGCAGTATTTT

D: -
V: TRBV3-1/TRBV3-2
size: once
J: TRBJ2-1
CDR3: CASSQVDEQFF
DNA: TGTGCCAGCAGCCAAGTAGATGAGCAGTTCTTC

D: -
V: TRBV7-2
size: -
J: TRBJ2-6
CDR3: CASSLASGSGANVLTF
DNA: TGTGCCAGCAGCTTAGCATCAGGGTCCGGGGCCAACGTCCTGACTTTC

D: -
V: TRBV20-1
size: -
J: TRBJ1-2
CDR3: CSGNRQGGYTF
DNA: TGCAGTGGTAACAGACAAGGAGGCTACACCTTC

D: -
V: TRBV6-5
size: once
J: TRBJ1-4
CDR3: CASSYSGGASEKLFF
DNA: TGTGCCAGCAGTTACTCGGGGGGGGCTAGTGAAAAACTGTTTTTT

D: -
V: TRBV11-3
size: -
J: TRBJ2-5
CDR3: CASSRLPRETQYF
DNA: TGTGCCAGCAGCCGATTACCCCGGGAGACCCAGTACTTC

D: -
V: TRBV7-8
size: -
J: TRBJ2-7
CDR3: CASSLGSTYSYEQYF
DNA: TGTGCCAGCAGCTTAGGGTCTACCTACTCCTACGAGCAGTACTTC

D: -
V: TRBV9
size: once
J: TRBJ1-4
CDR3: CASSPGHPAPTRNEKLFF
DNA: TGTGCCAGCAGCCCGGGACACCCCGCCCCAACTAGGAATGAAAAACTGTTTTTT

D: -
V: TRBV10-1
size: -
J: TRBJ2-2
CDR3: CASSASTGELFF
DNA: TGCGCCAGCAGTGCCTCCACCGGGGAGCTGTTTTTT

D: TRBD2
V: TRBV7-8
size: -
J: TRBJ2-3
CDR3: CASSPPGLAGTRSSWLYSDTQYF
DNA: TGTGCCAGCAGCCCCCCAGGACTAGCGGGGACAAGGTCTAGTTGGTTATATTCGGATACGCAGTATTTT

D: -
V: TRBV11-2
size: few
J: TRBJ2-7
CDR3: CASSASPGGEQYF
DNA: TGTGCCAGCAGCGCAAGCCCCGGGGGCGAGCAGTACTTC

D: -
V: TRBV20-1
size: -
J: TRBJ1-2
CDR3: CSAPELYGYTF
DNA: TGCAGTGCTCCTGAACTCTATGGCTACACCTTC

D: -
V: TRBV29-1
size: -
J: TRBJ1-2
CDR3: CSVEARGYNYGYTF
DNA: TGCAGCGTTGAGGCCCGGGGATACAACTATGGCTACACCTTC

D: -
V: TRBV5-8
size: -
J: TRBJ1-1
CDR3: CASKRAGNTEAFF
DNA: TGTGCCAGCAAGAGGGCGGGGAACACTGAAGCTTTCTTT

D: -
V: TRBV30
size: -
J: TRBJ2-1
CDR3: CAWSEEYMQFF
DNA: TGTGCCTGGAGTGAAGAGTATATGCAGTTCTTC

D: TRBD1
V: TRBV2
size: -
J: TRBJ1-2
CDR3: CASSIRQGGGYTF
DNA: TGTGCCAGCAGTATAAGACAGGGCGGTGGCTACACCTTC

D: -
V: TRBV7-9
size: -
J: TRBJ1-1
CDR3: CASSLQGSTEAFF
DNA: TGTGCCAGCAGCTTACAGGGGAGCACTGAAGCTTTCTTT

D: TRBD1
V: TRBV5-1
size: -
J: TRBJ2-3
CDR3: CASSDGTGPTQYF
DNA: TGCGCCAGCAGCGACGGGACAGGTCCAACGCAGTATTTT

D: TRBD1
V: TRBV10-3
size: -
J: TRBJ1-2
CDR3: CAISESDRVYGYTF
DNA: TGTGCCATCAGTGAGTCCGACAGGGTCTATGGCTACACCTTC

D: -
V: TRBV6-2/TRBV6-3
size: -
J: TRBJ2-5
CDR3: CASSYARETQYF
DNA: TGTGCCAGCAGTTACGCCAGGGAGACCCAGTACTTC

D: -
V: TRBV5-4
size: -
J: TRBJ2-1
CDR3: CASSLGQANNEQFF
DNA: TGTGCCAGCAGCTTGGGACAGGCGAACAATGAGCAGTTCTTC